Listed here are 24 T cell receptor beta chains from one sample, sequenced in a study of cytomegalovirus exposure and HLA in healthy donors. PCR involved 60 Vbeta and 13 Jbeta primers. TCRdb's table, derived via immunoSEQ multiplex PCR, lists solely in-frame clones and lacks some. The repertoire holds around 99,000 clones, with almost 75% as singletons. Material: PBMCs. These receptors were collected from a man aged 35 to 55 in good health and CMV-seronegative.

This clone was found once. The rearrangement joins TRBV11-2 to TRBJ2-7; D ambiguous. There are 13 residues in the CDR3. V lost 5 bases and J 4 bases, leaving 12 bases between the germline ends. Germline V gives CDR1 SGHAT, CDR2 FQNNGV. The CDR3 protein is CASSPGHIYEQYF. DNA of the CDR3: TGTGCCAGCAGCCCTGGCCATATTTACGAGCAGTACTTC. The full variable domain, rest sourced from reference TRBV11-2 and TRBJ2-7, is EAGVAQSPRYKIIEKRQSVAFWCNPISGHATLYWYQQILGQGPKLLIQFQNNGVVDDSQLPKDRFSAERLKGVDSTLKIQPAKLEDSAVYLCASSPGHIYEQYFGPGTRLTVT.

The chain uses TRBV5-8 and TRBJ2-7, with D possibly TRBD1 on 6 matching bases. The germline V gene has CDR1 SGHTS and CDR2 YDEGEE. The CDR3 sequence is 15 residues long. V was clipped by 1 base and J by 5 bases, with 16 bases between them. The CDR3 is CASSLQTFRGHEQYF. The CDR3 DNA reads TGTGCCAGCAGCTTGCAAACGTTCAGGGGCCACGAGCAGTACTTC.

This chain connects TRBV7-9 to TRBJ1-3; possible D gene TRBD1, 6 bases. The CDR3 loop spans 15 amino acids. CDR1 SEHNR and CDR2 FQNEAQ come from the germline V gene (reference sequence). Deletions cut 5 bases from V and 0 bases from J, with 11 bases between. The CDR3 spells CASSQGQYSGNTIYF. The CDR3, as DNA: TGTGCCAGCAGCCAAGGACAGTACTCTGGAAACACCATATATTTT. Supplemented by reference TRBV7-9 and TRBJ1-3, the full variable domain reads DTGVSQNPRHKITKRGQNVTFRCDPISEHNRLYWYRQTLGQGPEFLTYFQNEAQLEKSRLLSDRFSAERPKGSFSTLEIQRTEQGDSAMYLCASSQGQYSGNTIYFGEGSWLTVV.

Only one count was recorded for this clone. J is TRBJ2-5 and V is TRBV4-3; D not resolved. CDR3 length: 14 amino acids. In germline, CDR1 is LGHNA, CDR2 YSLEER. V shed 0 bases and J shed 5 bases, with 10 bases lying between them. This CDR3 reads CASSQDRLVETQYF. The CDR3 DNA is TGCGCCAGCAGCCAAGACCGTCTCGTTGAGACCCAGTACTTC.

Remarks on this clone: One end of the junction does not line up with germline, which may come from a read error. Other DNA sequences in this specimen translate into the identical CDR3. The V gene is TRBV4-3, the J gene TRBJ2-3, with unresolved D. The CDR3 is made up of 15 amino acids. Per germline, CDR1 LGHNA and CDR2 YSLEER. The CDR3 sequence is CASSQDKLGTDTQYF. CDR3 coding DNA: TGCGCCAGCAGCCAAGATAAACTCGGCACAGATACGCAGTATTTC.

The CDR3 bases are TGTGCCAGCAGCCCCCTGCAATCCGTGGGACAGGGGGCTGGAAACACCATATATTTT. This translates into CASSPLQSVGQGAGNTIYF. This chain connects TRBV9 to TRBJ1-3; 11 bases line up with TRBD1. Germline CDR1 SGDLS, CDR2 YYNGEE. This CDR3 spans 19 amino acids. The J segment lost 2 bases and the V segment lost 4 bases, leaving 14 bases of the junction unmatched.

The rearrangement joins TRBV4-1 to TRBJ2-1; perhaps TRBD2 as D (7 bases). The ends were cut back, 0 bases at V and 7 bases at J, with 16 bases in the middle. Germline CDR1 reads MGHRA; CDR2 reads YSYEKL. There are 16 residues in the CDR3. The CDR3 DNA reads TGCGCCAGCAGCCAAGAATCGGGGGGCCTTATAAATGAGCAGTTCTTC. Translated: CASSQESGGLINEQFF.

The chain couples TRBV15 to TRBJ1-4, with 8 bases matching TRBD1. The CDR3 runs 17 residues. Germline trimming cut 1 base from V and 7 bases from J; bases unmatched to any gene: 11. Germline V lookup: CDR1 LNHNV, CDR2 YYDKDF (reference sequence). DNA for the CDR3: TGTGCCACCAGCAGAGTAGGTCCCGGACAGGGAGGTGAAAAACTGTTTTTT. Amino acid sequence: CATSRVGPGQGGEKLFF.

A single count supports this clone. The chain combines TRBV7-2 with TRBJ1-2; D is possibly TRBD1 (6 bases). The CDR3 is 12 residues long. Deletions cut 5 bases from V and 7 bases from J, with 11 bases between. The germline V gene has CDR1 SGHTA and CDR2 FQGNSA. Written as DNA, the CDR3 is TGTGCCAGCAGCGCTACAGGGACTGGCTACACCTTC. It yields the protein CASSATGTGYTF.

The table lists this clone with a few counts. The chain employs TRBV28 and TRBJ1-3, with D maybe TRBD1 (5 bases). This CDR3 is 16 amino acids long. Germline CDR1 and CDR2: MDHEN and SYDVKM. V gave up 3 bases and J gave up 4 bases, with 16 bases separating them. CDR3 in amino acids: CASSFIAQGRGNTIYF. CDR3 nucleotides: TGTGCCAGCAGTTTTATTGCCCAGGGCAGGGGAAACACCATATATTTT.

This rearrangement joins TRBV19 to TRBJ2-2; 7 nucleotides align to TRBD1. The CDR3 consists of 18 residues. In germline, CDR1 is LNHDA, CDR2 SQIVND (reference sequence). The trim removed 1 base at V and 3 bases at J, leaving 11 bases unmatched. The chain's CDR3 is CASSIGGTGQVYTGELFF. DNA of the CDR3: TGTGCCAGTAGTATAGGGGGTACCGGACAGGTATACACCGGGGAGCTGTTTTTT.

This clone was detected a few times. This rearrangement joins TRBV7-6 to TRBJ2-3, with 7 nucleotides matching TRBD2. Germline V gene data show CDR1 as SGHVS and CDR2 as FNYEAQ. The CDR3 runs to 19 residues. The V and J ends lost 1 base and 3 bases, in that order; junction bases with no gene match: 16. In DNA form, the CDR3 reads TGTGCCAGCAGCTTAGTGGCAGCGGGGCCCATCGGCGGTACAGATACGCAGTATTTT. It codes for CASSLVAAGPIGGTDTQYF.

V usage is TRBV19 and J usage is TRBJ1-6; TRBD1 matches 9 bases. Germline V gene lookup returns CDR1 LNHDA and CDR2 SQIVND (reference sequence). V was pared by 5 bases and J by 10 bases, with 6 bases of the junction left unmatched. The CDR3 is 14 amino acids. The CDR3 reads CASSDGQGNSPLHF. The CDR3 bases are TGTGCCAGTAGTGACGGACAGGGGAACTCACCCCTCCACTTT.

This chain uses TRBV7-9 with TRBJ2-1; 8 bases are a match to TRBD1. Germline V gives CDR1 SEHNR, CDR2 FQNEAQ (reference sequence). The CDR3 is 16 residues long. Trimming at V came to 4 bases and at J to 4 bases, leaving 9 bases not matched to a gene. This CDR3 is CASSSTGEYLYNEQFF. DNA of the CDR3: TGTGCCAGCAGCTCGACAGGGGAATACTTATACAATGAGCAGTTCTTC.

The J gene is TRBJ2-1, the V gene TRBV11-3, with a tentative D call TRBD1 (5 bases). The CDR3 loop spans 14 amino acids. CDR1 is SGHNT and CDR2 is YENEEA in the germline V gene. V was clipped by 1 base and J by 8 bases, with 12 bases between them. For the CDR3, the DNA is TGTGCCAGCAGCTTAGGCCAGGGCGTAGATGAGCAGTTCTTC. This translates into CASSLGQGVDEQFF. The whole variable domain, remainder taken from reference TRBV11-3 and TRBJ2-1, is EAGVVQSPRYKIIEKKQPVAFWCNPISGHNTLYWYLQNLGQGPELLIRYENEEAVDDSQLPKDRFSAERLKGVDSTLKIQPAELGDSAVYLCASSLGQGVDEQFFGPGTRLTVL.

This clone appeared a few times. This chain uses TRBV29-1 with TRBJ1-1; D is perhaps TRBD1 (6 bases). V was shortened by 6 bases and J by 0 bases, with 20 bases between the two germline ends. Germline CDR1 SQVTM, CDR2 ANQGSEA. CDR3 length: 16 amino acids. Here the CDR3 DNA reads TGCAGCGTGAGGGGGGGGATCTCGGCTTTGAACACTGAAGCTTTCTTT. This gives the protein CSVRGGISALNTEAFF. The full variable domain, in which reference TRBV29-1 and TRBJ1-1 provide the parts outside the CDR3, is SAVISQKPSRDICQRGTSLTIQCQVDSQVTMMFWYRQQPGQSLTLIATANQGSEATYESGFVIDKFPISRPNLTFSTLTVSNMSPEDSSIYLCSVRGGISALNTEAFFGQGTRLTVV.

The chain couples TRBV7-3 to TRBJ2-1, with 9 positions matching TRBD1. V shed 3 bases, J shed 7 bases, and the junction held 7 bases outside the gene matches. CDR3 length: 15 residues. Per germline, CDR1 SGHTA and CDR2 FQGTGA. This chain's CDR3 is CASSLDRGSANEQFF. Here the CDR3 DNA reads TGTGCCAGCAGCTTGGACAGGGGTTCTGCTAATGAGCAGTTCTTC.

This clone was counted between two and nine times. This rearrangement joins TRBV12-5 to TRBJ1-1; a weak D match, TRBD1 (5 bases). The CDR3 is 14 residues long. CDR1 is LGHNT, CDR2 FRNRAP, per germline. Trimming left V 7 bases short and J 8 bases short, with 20 bases between. This CDR3 is CASATMVGAEEAFF. CDR3 nucleotides: TGTGCTAGTGCCACCATGGTTGGGGCGGAGGAAGCTTTCTTT.

The chain uses TRBV15 and TRBJ1-5; TRBD1 is a possible D gene (5 bases). This CDR3 contains 17 residues. Trimming took off 0 bases at V and 0 bases at J, with 12 bases between the two ends. CDR1 is LNHNV and CDR2 is YYDKDF in the germline V gene (reference sequence). The CDR3 DNA reads TGTGCCACCAGCAGAGAGAGTGCAGGGTATAGCAATCAGCCCCAGCATTTT. Translating gives CATSRESAGYSNQPQHF.

The chain couples TRBV11-2 to TRBJ2-5; 11 bases line up with TRBD2. The CDR3 loop spans 16 amino acids. Germline CDR1 reads SGHAT; CDR2 reads FQNNGV. V gave up 1 base and J gave up 7 bases; unmatched junction bases: 8. The CDR3 DNA reads TGTGCCAGCAGCTTAGGGGTAGCGGGGGGGCCAGGGACCCAGTACTTC. Translation: CASSLGVAGGPGTQYF.

This clone has only a few counts. The chain recombines TRBV4-3 with TRBJ2-7; D may be TRBD1 (6 bases). The CDR3 runs 13 residues. V was trimmed by 3 bases and J by 7 bases, leaving 13 bases between them. Germline CDR1 and CDR2: LGHNA and YSLEER. The chain's CDR3 is CASSHAQGSEQYF. CDR3 bases: TGCGCCAGCAGCCATGCACAGGGAAGTGAGCAGTACTTC.

V usage is TRBV5-6 and J usage is TRBJ1-4, with D perhaps matching TRBD1 (6 bases). Trimming shortened V by 7 bases and J by 1 base, and 8 bases separated the two germline ends. The CDR3 covers 13 residues. Germline CDR1 is SGHDT and CDR2 is YYEEEE. The CDR3 region has the DNA TGTGCCAGCCAGGACAGAACTAATGAAAAACTGTTTTTT. This translates into CASQDRTNEKLFF.

The chain joins TRBV4-1 to TRBJ2-4; TRBD2 agrees at 8 bases. With V trimmed by 0 bases and J by 9 bases, 13 bases remained unmatched. The CDR3 sequence is 17 residues long. From germline, CDR1 is MGHRA and CDR2 YSYEKL. This CDR3 reads CASSQDQRGPAGSIQYF. CDR3 bases: TGCGCCAGCAGCCAAGATCAGCGGGGGCCGGCAGGGAGCATTCAGTACTTC.

This clone has a handful of counts. The chain carries TRBV4-1 and TRBJ1-2, with D unresolved. From germline, CDR1 is MGHRA and CDR2 YSYEKL. This CDR3 region has 15 residues. Trimming removed 5 bases at V and 4 bases at J, with 17 bases between. The CDR3 here is CASSDTPQESYGYTF. The CDR3 bases are TGCGCCAGCAGCGATACCCCGCAGGAATCCTATGGCTACACCTTC.